These 2 T cell receptor beta chains originate from one sample sequenced in a study of post-analysis software for immune sequencing data. Notes on the study in general: With TRBV5-6, TRBV5-1 and TRBV20-1 included, about 5 TRBV segments were more frequent in patients than in controls.

Built from TCR beta cDNA, the libraries had unique molecular identifiers in them. MiXCR was run by TCRdb on the PCR reads, yielding one entry per CDR3 protein. Seen here are approximately 770,000 distinct CDR3 sequences, roughly 50% observed once, and the top ten hold roughly 4.9%. These TCRs are of unknown antigen specificity. What was sequenced was blood. The source is a girl between 10 and 17 years old with multiple sclerosis.

This clonotype was found a few times. The gene calls are TRBV10-3 and TRBJ1-1, with TRBD1 matching over 7 bases. The V gene end was trimmed by 6 bases and the J gene end by 0 bases; junction bases not matched to a gene: 7. The CDR3 is 15 amino acids. Germline assignment: CDR1 ENHRY and CDR2 SYGVKD. As DNA, the CDR3 is TGTGCCATCAGGGACGAGACAGGGCTGAACACTGAAGCTTTCTTT. The encoded protein is CAIRDETGLNTEAFF.

The sample holds a few counts of this clonotype. This chain uses TRBV6-6 with TRBJ2-2; D ambiguous. Germline assignment: CDR1 MNHNY and CDR2 SVGAGI (reference sequence). V lost 8 bases and J 6 bases, leaving 4 bases between the germline ends. The CDR3 runs to 10 residues. The CDR3 bases are TGTGCCAGCCAATCCGGGGAGCTGTTTTTT. Translated, it gives CASQSGELFF.